This TCR beta chain derives from a study of cytomegalovirus exposure and HLA in healthy donors. General study results and limits: Specific recognition of CMV antigens was confirmed in vitro for three chains (all CMV-associated). The authors enumerated 150 to 200 TCR beta chains as linked to cytomegalovirus.

This clone was found once. Antigen specificity is unknown. The V gene end was trimmed by 5 bases and the J gene end by 4 bases; junction bases not matched to a gene: 2. Germline values: CDR1 ENHRY, CDR2 SYGVKD. The CDR3 loop spans 14 amino acids. Assay used: immunoSEQ multiplex PCR; TCRdb lists only in-frame clones, some missing. The sample includes 250,000 or so clones, roughly nine tenths of them seen just once. The source of this sequence is a man aged 18 to 30 in good health and CMV-seropositive. J is TRBJ2-7 and V is TRBV10-3; the match to TRBD2 covers 13 bases. What was sequenced was PBMCs. CDR3 residues: CAISQTSGRYEQYF. CDR3 DNA: TGTGCCATCAGTCAGACTAGCGGGAGGTACGAGCAGTACTTC.